This entry concerns a single TCR beta chain. CDR1 MNHEY and CDR2 SVGAGI come from the germline V gene. V was trimmed by 0 bases and J by 5 bases, leaving 11 bases between them. CDR3 length: 14 amino acids. Researchers divided each subset's genomic DNA evenly across several immunoSEQ plates. Replicate PCRs run on sorted subsets employed around 200 ng DNA, approximately 30,000 T cell genomes. Source study methods: Without quality scores, immunoSEQ junctional reads could not be filtered like full-length reads. The protocol was immunoSEQ multiplex PCR, while the TCRdb copy is restricted to in-frame clones and leaves out a portion. The V and J calls and clone size are taken from that table; D and trimming were inferred from the DNA. The sample includes about 800,000 clones, 95% to 97% of them seen just once. These data belong to a study of shared clonotypes between healthy human individuals. The naive CD8 population came from CD45RO-negative cells selected for CCR7, without terminally differentiated effector memory CD45RA+ cells. Nashville, Tennessee was home to all donors, who were Caucasian adults.

The sample comprised naive CD8+ T cells sorted from blood. The clonotype was recovered from a young man in good health. The chain recombines TRBV6-5 with TRBJ2-7, with D unclear. CDR3 residues: CASSYSMTGHEQYF. For the CDR3, the DNA is TGTGCCAGCAGTTACTCGATGACGGGCCACGAGCAGTACTTC.